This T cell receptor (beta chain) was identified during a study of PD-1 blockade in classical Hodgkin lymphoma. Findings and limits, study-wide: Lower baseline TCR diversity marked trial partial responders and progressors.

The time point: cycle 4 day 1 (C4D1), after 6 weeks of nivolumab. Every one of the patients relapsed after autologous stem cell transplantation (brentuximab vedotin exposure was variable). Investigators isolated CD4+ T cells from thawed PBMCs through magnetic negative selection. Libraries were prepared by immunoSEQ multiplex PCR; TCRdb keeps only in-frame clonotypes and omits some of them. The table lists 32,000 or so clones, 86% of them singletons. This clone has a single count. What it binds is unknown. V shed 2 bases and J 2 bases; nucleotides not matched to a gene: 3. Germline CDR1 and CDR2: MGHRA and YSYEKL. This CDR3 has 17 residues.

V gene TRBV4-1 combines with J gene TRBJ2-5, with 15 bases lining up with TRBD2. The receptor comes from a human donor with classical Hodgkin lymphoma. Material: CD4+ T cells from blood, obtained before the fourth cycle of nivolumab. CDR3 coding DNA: TGCGCCAGCAGCCAATCGGGACTAGCGGGGGGACAAGAGACCCAGTACTTC. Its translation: CASSQSGLAGGQETQYF.